This is a list of T cell receptor beta chains from one sample in a study of blood T cell repertoires in COVID-19. Libraries were prepared by immunoSEQ multiplex PCR; TCRdb keeps only in-frame clonotypes and omits some of them. The table includes hundreds of thousands of clones, around nine tenths detected once. The sample taken for sequencing was PBMCs or T cells enriched from blood (not recorded which). The receptors stem from a woman between 50 and 59 years old with acute COVID-19. Both conserved end residues are part of each CDR3. D genes are given only for firm matches. Clone size is shown for a subset of rows, as once, few, many or a class of expanded clone.

v_gene	abundance	d_gene	j_gene	CDR3nt	CDR3aa
TRBV5-1	few	.	TRBJ2-3	TGCGCCAGCAGCTCGCATAGAGATACGCAGTATTTT	CASSSHRDTQYF
TRBV3-1/TRBV3-2	once	TRBD1	TRBJ1-5	TGTGCCAGCAGCCTGACAGGGGGGAAGGACCAGCCCCAGCATTTT	CASSLTGGKDQPQHF
TRBV5-4	.	.	TRBJ1-2	TGTGCCAGCAGCATGACAGATGGCTACACCTTC	CASSMTDGYTF
TRBV24-1	.	TRBD1	TRBJ2-1	TGTGCCACTAGACCGGGACAGGGTGCCTACAATGAGCAGTTCTTC	CATRPGQGAYNEQFF
TRBV7-2	.	.	TRBJ1-3	TGTGCCAGCAGCTTCAGGTTTTTCTCTGGAAACACCATATATTTT	CASSFRFFSGNTIYF
TRBV4-2	.	.	TRBJ1-2	TGTGCCAGCAGCCATTTGGGACAAAACTATGGCTACACCTTC	CASSHLGQNYGYTF
TRBV6-5	.	.	TRBJ2-6	TGTGCCAGCAGCGCAGGGTCAGGGGCCAACGTCCTGACTTTC	CASSAGSGANVLTF
TRBV30	.	.	TRBJ2-1	TGTGCCTGGAGTCGTCGGTCCGAGCAGTTCTTC	CAWSRRSEQFF
TRBV5-1	.	TRBD2	TRBJ2-7	TGCGCCAGCAGCTTGCCAGGACTAGCGGGGATCTACGAGCAGTACTTC	CASSLPGLAGIYEQYF
TRBV5-1	.	TRBD2	TRBJ2-6	TGCGCCAGCAGCCTGGGAGGGTCCGGGGCCAACGTCCTGACTTTC	CASSLGGSGANVLTF
TRBV4-1	.	.	TRBJ2-3	TGCGCCAGCAGCCAAGTACGGGATACGCAGTATTTT	CASSQVRDTQYF
TRBV29-1	.	TRBD1	TRBJ1-2	TGCAGCTCCAGACAGGGACCTAACTATGGCTACACCTTC	CSSRQGPNYGYTF
TRBV6-5	.	TRBD2	TRBJ2-1	TGTGCCAGCCTCCAGCGGGACTACAATGAGCAGTTCTTC	CASLQRDYNEQFF
TRBV4-1	.	.	TRBJ2-6	TGCGCCAGCAGCCAAGGGGTTGAGGGTACTGGGGCCAACGTCCTGACTTTC	CASSQGVEGTGANVLTF
TRBV9	few	.	TRBJ1-2	TGTGCCAGCACCTTAACCGGGCGGGACTATGGCTACACCTTC	CASTLTGRDYGYTF
TRBV7-3	.	TRBD2	TRBJ2-1	TGTGCCAGCAGCTACCGGACTAGCGGGAGTAAGTTTGAGCAGTTCTTC	CASSYRTSGSKFEQFF
TRBV7-3	.	.	TRBJ1-6	TGTGCCAGCAGCTTAGGACTCTTGGCCTCCTATAATTCACCCCTCCACTTT	CASSLGLLASYNSPLHF
TRBV14	once	TRBD2	TRBJ2-7	TGTGCCAGCAGCCAGTTAGCGGGAGGGCCCTTCTACGAGCAGTACTTC	CASSQLAGGPFYEQYF
TRBV7-2	.	TRBD2	TRBJ2-3	TGTGCCAGCCGGCCCGGGAGGGGCACAGATACGCAGTATTTT	CASRPGRGTDTQYF
TRBV3-1/TRBV3-2	.	.	TRBJ2-1	TGTGCCAGCAGCCAATTAGCCGAGCAGTTCTTC	CASSQLAEQFF
TRBV27	.	.	TRBJ2-5	TGTGCCAGCAGTTTACGAGGGAAGGAGACCCAGTACTTC	CASSLRGKETQYF
TRBV2	.	.	TRBJ2-5	TGTGCCAGCAGTGAAGAGGGGGCCCAGTACTTC	CASSEEGAQYF
TRBV2	.	TRBD1	TRBJ1-5	TGTGCCAGCAGCGGACAGGGCGGCCAGCATTTT	CASSGQGGQHF
TRBV29-1	.	TRBD2	TRBJ2-1	TGCAGCGTCAGAAAGGCTAGCGGGGACAATGAGCAGTTCTTC	CSVRKASGDNEQFF
TRBV7-2	.	.	TRBJ2-1	TGTGCCAGCAGCTTTAGTGGATCATCAGGGGGGTACAATGAGCAGTTCTTC	CASSFSGSSGGYNEQFF
TRBV7-8	.	.	TRBJ1-2	TGTGCCAGCAGCTTAGGGGCCAGGGACTATGGCTACACCTTC	CASSLGARDYGYTF
TRBV21-1	.	.	TRBJ2-1	TGTGCCAGCAGCTCCCGCCATGGCCAGGACTTCTACAATGAGCAGTTCTTC	CASSSRHGQDFYNEQFF
TRBV15	.	.	TRBJ2-3	TGTGCCACGTTGAGCGGGCCCCTTAGCACAGATACGCAGTATTTT	CATLSGPLSTDTQYF
TRBV28	.	TRBD2	TRBJ2-1	TGTGCCAGCACAGAATTTGGAGCGGGAGGAACCTACAATGAGCAGTTCTTC	CASTEFGAGGTYNEQFF
TRBV11-2	.	TRBD1	TRBJ2-2	TGTGCCAGCAGCCGGGACAGGGTAGACACCGGGGAGCTGTTTTTT	CASSRDRVDTGELFF
TRBV15	once	TRBD1	TRBJ1-4	TGTGCCACCAGCCTCGGGACAGCTGAAAAACTGTTTTTT	CATSLGTAEKLFF
TRBV7-9	.	.	TRBJ1-1	TGTGCCAGCTCCGGCGGGGGTGTGAACACTGAAGCTTTCTTT	CASSGGGVNTEAFF
TRBV18	.	.	TRBJ2-1	TGTGCCAGCTCACCATCACTAGGAGACAATGAGCAGTTCTTC	CASSPSLGDNEQFF
TRBV14	.	TRBD2	TRBJ2-7	TGTGCCAGCAGCCGTGGGGTAGCGGGAGGGAGCTCCTACGAGCAGTACTTC	CASSRGVAGGSSYEQYF
TRBV27	once	.	TRBJ2-7	TGTGCCAGCGGCCCTTGGCCAGGATCCTACGAGCAGTACTTC	CASGPWPGSYEQYF
TRBV28	.	.	TRBJ1-4	TGTGCCAGCAGTTTATACGGGGATCTTAATGAAAAACTGTTTTTT	CASSLYGDLNEKLFF
TRBV7-9	.	.	TRBJ2-7	TGTGCCAGCAGCCCTCCCTCCTCCTACGAGCAGTACTTC	CASSPPSSYEQYF
TRBV18	.	.	TRBJ2-5	TGTGCCAGCTCACCACCGGTCAGGGAGACCCAGTACTTC	CASSPPVRETQYF
TRBV6-1	once	.	TRBJ1-2	TGTGCCAGCAGTGAAACGCCGGGGGGACACTATGGCTACACCTTC	CASSETPGGHYGYTF
TRBV30	.	.	TRBJ2-5	TGTGCCTGGAGTCAGGGGGAGGTGGAGACCCAGTACTTC	CAWSQGEVETQYF
TRBV5-6	.	.	TRBJ1-2	TGTGCCAGCAGCCCCGCGGGTCCTTGGGATGGCTACACCTTC	CASSPAGPWDGYTF
TRBV5-1	.	TRBD1	TRBJ2-3	TGCGCCAGCAGCTGGTTACAGGGGGCGTATGCGGATACGCAGTATTTT	CASSWLQGAYADTQYF
TRBV5-1	.	.	TRBJ2-7	TGCGCCAGCAGCTTGGGACCGACTTCGAGCTCCTACGAGCAGTACTTC	CASSLGPTSSSYEQYF
TRBV30	.	.	TRBJ2-7	TGTGCCTGGACATGGGGGCGTACCTACGAGCAGTACTTC	CAWTWGRTYEQYF
TRBV6-5	.	TRBD1	TRBJ2-1	TGTGCCAGCAGGGTGCATCAGGGGGCTTACAATGAGCAGTTCTTC	CASRVHQGAYNEQFF